These 28 T cell receptor beta chains originate from one sample sequenced in a study of T cell changes during pregnancy in multiple sclerosis. Here immunoSEQ multiplex PCR was the method, and the copy in TCRdb shows in-frame clones only, minus some. The sample yields tens of thousands of clones, 70% to 90% seen once. The material was CD4+ T cells from peripheral blood mononuclear cells, obtained after pregnancy. The receptors come from a female donor with multiple sclerosis, enrolled in a pregnancy study.

The genes are TRBV9 and TRBJ1-2, with 9 bases fitting TRBD1. Germline V gives CDR1 SGDLS, CDR2 YYNGEE. V was clipped by 0 bases and J by 6 bases; unmatched bases: 18. The CDR3 length is 19 residues. The CDR3 protein is CASSVDPVPGQGRGDGYTF. DNA for the CDR3: TGTGCCAGCAGCGTAGACCCTGTCCCGGGACAGGGACGAGGGGATGGCTACACCTTC.

This clone was seen only a few times. The chain employs TRBV2 and TRBJ2-1, with TRBD2 identical over 10 bases. The V gene end was trimmed by 6 bases and the J gene end by 3 bases; junction bases not matched to a gene: 5. Germline CDR1 SNHLY, CDR2 FYNNEI. The CDR3 is made up of 15 amino acids. CDR3 DNA sequence: TGTGCCAGCAGGGCATTAGCGGGGGGCTACAATGAGCAGTTCTTC. This codes for CASRALAGGYNEQFF.

The chain employs TRBV25-1 and TRBJ1-2; a possible D gene is TRBD1 (6 bases). Looked up from germline, CDR1 is MGHDK and CDR2 is SYGVNS. The CDR3 sequence is 15 residues long. The V gene lost 5 bases and the J gene lost 2 bases, with 15 bases spanning the gap. The CDR3 DNA follows: TGTGCCAGCAGTTCGTGGACAGACGTCAACTATGGCTACACCTTC. Translated, it gives CASSSWTDVNYGYTF.

This rearrangement joins TRBV9 to TRBJ2-3, with D maybe TRBD1 (5 bases). This CDR3 is 17 amino acids long. The germline V gene encodes CDR1 SGDLS and CDR2 YYNGEE. The V and J ends lost 0 bases and 0 bases respectively, with 14 bases between them. The CDR3 is CASSVEIWGGSTDTQYF. The CDR3 nucleotides are TGTGCCAGCAGCGTAGAGATCTGGGGCGGTAGCACAGATACGCAGTATTTT. Looking up the rest from reference TRBV9 and TRBJ2-3 gives the full variable domain: DSGVTQTPKHLITATGQRVTLRCSPRSGDLSVYWYQQSLDQGLQFLIQYYNGEERAKGNILERFSAQQFPDLHSELNLSSLELGDSALYFCASSVEIWGGSTDTQYFGPGTRLTVL.

The CDR3, as DNA: TGTGCCAGCAGCTTGGGTGGTAGCGGGGGGTCTAGTACGCAGTATTTT. The encoded protein is CASSLGGSGGSSTQYF. The gene calls are TRBV5-6 and TRBJ2-3, with TRBD2 matching over 10 bases. The germline CDR1 and CDR2 sequences are SGHDT and YYEEEE. V trimming: 0 bases; J trimming: 8 bases; junction bases outside the gene matches: 9. The CDR3 contains 16 residues.

The chain combines TRBV30 with TRBJ2-3; 10 nucleotides agree with TRBD2. V lost 3 bases and J lost 1; bases outside the gene matches: 1. In germline, CDR1 is GTSNPN, CDR2 SVGIG (reference sequence). The CDR3 extends over 14 amino acids. The CDR3 region has the DNA TGTGCCTGGAGCACTAGCGGGGGCACAGATACGCAGTATTTT. Its protein is CAWSTSGGTDTQYF.

CDR3 sequence reads: CASSQPRQSRALEAFF. The CDR3 DNA reads as TGCGCCAGCAGCCAACCAAGACAGAGCCGGGCCCTTGAAGCTTTCTTT. This chain uses TRBV4-1 with TRBJ1-1; D perhaps matches TRBD1 (5 bases). V was shortened by 2 bases and J by 7 bases, with 20 bases between the two germline ends. This CDR3 contains 16 residues. Germline CDR1 reads MGHRA; CDR2 reads YSYEKL.

This chain joins TRBV7-8 and TRBJ1-4, with D possibly TRBD1 on 6 matching bases. Trimming stripped 6 bases from V and 7 bases from J, with 15 bases between. The germline V gene encodes CDR1 SGHVS and CDR2 FQNEAQ. This CDR3 has 14 amino acids. CDR3 sequence: CASSSILGGEKLFF. The CDR3 nucleotides are TGTGCCAGCAGTAGCATCCTAGGGGGTGAAAAACTGTTTTTT.

The chain uses TRBV6-1 and TRBJ1-6; tentative D call: TRBD1 (6 bases). The V gene lost 7 bases and the J gene lost 7 bases, with 17 bases spanning the gap. This CDR3 has 15 residues. Germline V gene lookup returns CDR1 MNHNS and CDR2 SASEGT. For the CDR3, the DNA is TGTGCCAGCACCCTGACAGGATCGGGAAATTCACCCCTCCACTTT. Protein product: CASTLTGSGNSPLHF.

In this sample, this clone turned up once. This rearrangement joins TRBV6-1 to TRBJ2-1; TRBD2 aligns across 10 bases. Per germline, CDR1 MNHNS and CDR2 SASEGT. The CDR3 is made up of 15 amino acids. Losses at the gene ends were 8 bases for V and 3 bases for J; bases not matched to a gene: 7. CDR3 sequence (DNA): TGTGCCAGCTCAACTAGGACTAGCGGCTACAATGAGCAGTTCTTC. It yields the protein CASSTRTSGYNEQFF.

The genes are TRBV30 and TRBJ2-3, with 9 bases matching TRBD2. CDR1 is GTSNPN, CDR2 SVGIG, per germline (reference sequence). This CDR3 region has 15 residues. V shed 0 bases, J shed 6 bases, and the junction held 7 bases outside the gene matches. CDR3 residues: CAWSVLRGGWDTQYF. The CDR3 nucleotides are TGTGCCTGGAGTGTCTTGCGGGGGGGCTGGGATACGCAGTATTTT.

This clone showed up just a few times. This rearrangement joins TRBV6-5 to TRBJ1-3, with D possibly being TRBD1 (5 bases). The ends were cut back, 5 bases at V and 0 bases at J, with 8 bases in the middle. This CDR3 is built from 14 residues. CDR1 is MNHEY and CDR2 is SVGAGI in the germline V gene. The CDR3 nucleotides are TGTGCCAGCAGTACGACAGTCTCTGGAAACACCATATATTTT. Encoded protein: CASSTTVSGNTIYF.

V gene TRBV5-4 combines with J gene TRBJ1-1; the match to TRBD1 covers 8 bases. The germline gives CDR1 SGHNT, CDR2 YYREEE (reference sequence). The CDR3 consists of 12 residues. V was pared by 3 bases and J by 7 bases, with 2 bases of the junction left unmatched. DNA for the CDR3: TGTGCCAGCAGCTCGACAGGGGTTGAAGCTTTCTTT. Its translation: CASSSTGVEAFF.

The V gene is TRBV2, the J gene TRBJ2-7; D might be TRBD2 (6 bases). Germline V gene lookup returns CDR1 SNHLY and CDR2 FYNNEI. CDR3 length: 14 residues. With 8 bases removed from V and 0 bases from J, the gap between germline ends came to 14 bases. CDR3 nucleotides: TGTGCCAGCCGCGGGACTTATAGCTCCTACGAGCAGTACTTC. Its protein is CASRGTYSSYEQYF.

The CDR3 DNA sequence: TGTGCCACCAGCAGAGCATTGGGACAGGCTGGAAACACCATATATTTT. Residues: CATSRALGQAGNTIYF. This rearrangement joins TRBV15 to TRBJ1-3, with 8 bases matching TRBD1. Trimming took 1 base from V and 2 from J; bases not matched to a gene: 4. The germline V gene has CDR1 LNHNV and CDR2 YYDKDF (reference sequence). CDR3 length: 16 amino acids.

This clone was detected only a few times. The rearrangement links TRBV7-9 to TRBJ2-7, with TRBD1 as a possible D gene (5 bases). Trimming took off 1 base at V and 7 bases at J, with 14 bases between the two ends. The CDR3 length is 14 residues. Germline-derived CDR1 and CDR2 are SEHNR and FQNEAQ (reference sequence). CDR3 loop: CASSLVPGSREQYF. CDR3 coding DNA: TGTGCCAGCAGCTTAGTCCCAGGGTCGAGAGAGCAGTACTTC.

V is TRBV4-2 and J is TRBJ1-1; the D gene is possibly TRBD1 (6 bases). V gave up 1 base and J gave up 0 bases, with 12 bases separating them. CDR3 length equals 16 residues. Germline CDR1 LGHNA, CDR2 YNFKEQ. The CDR3 nucleotides read TGTGCCAGCAGCCAAGGAGGACAGTACATGAACACTGAAGCTTTCTTT. Its translation is CASSQGGQYMNTEAFF.

This clone was picked up a small number of times. The chain joins TRBV29-1 to TRBJ1-1; the match to TRBD1 covers 8 bases. V lost 7 bases and J lost 4; bases outside the gene matches: 8. The germline CDR1 and CDR2 sequences are SQVTM and ANQGSEA. CDR3 length: 13 residues. CDR3 amino acids: CSAGDRTFTEAFF. CDR3 DNA sequence: TGCAGCGCTGGGGACAGGACCTTCACTGAAGCTTTCTTT. Full variable domain (remainder filled in from reference TRBV29-1 and TRBJ1-1): SAVISQKPSRDICQRGTSLTIQCQVDSQVTMMFWYRQQPGQSLTLIATANQGSEATYESGFVIDKFPISRPNLTFSTLTVSNMSPEDSSIYLCSAGDRTFTEAFFGQGTRLTVV.

The rearrangement uses TRBV6-5 and TRBJ1-3, with D possibly being TRBD1 (5 bases). Germline CDR1 is MNHEY and CDR2 is SVGAGI. This CDR3 comprises 15 residues. V was shortened by 0 bases and J by 8 bases, with 14 bases between the two germline ends. The CDR3 DNA follows: TGTGCCAGCAGTTACTCGGCCCAGGGCGTGGACACCATATATTTT. Residues: CASSYSAQGVDTIYF.

This clone was found a few times. CDR3 sequence: CASSLASRDTQYF. The CDR3, as DNA: TGTGCCAGCAGTTTAGCCTCCAGGGATACGCAGTATTTT. The gene calls are TRBV28 and TRBJ2-3; D unresolved. This CDR3 has 13 amino acids. The V end was cut by 2 bases, the J end by 6 bases, with 9 bases between. Germline CDR1 and CDR2: MDHEN and SYDVKM.

This sequence joins TRBV25-1 and TRBJ1-1; D remains unclear. Looked up from germline, CDR1 is MGHDK and CDR2 is SYGVNS. Trimming took 8 bases from V and 4 from J, leaving 14 bases between them. The CDR3 extends over 13 amino acids. The chain's CDR3 is CASFGGTGTEAFF. CDR3 sequence (DNA): TGTGCCAGCTTCGGAGGTACCGGCACTGAAGCTTTCTTT.

This chain uses TRBV19 with TRBJ1-1; 10 bases line up with TRBD1. In germline, CDR1 is LNHDA, CDR2 SQIVND (reference sequence). The CDR3 totals 16 residues. Trimming removed 4 bases from V and 4 bases from J; junction bases left unmatched: 9. The CDR3 is CASSKGQGRGTTEAFF. In DNA form, the CDR3 reads TGTGCCAGTAGTAAGGGACAGGGGAGGGGGACCACTGAAGCTTTCTTT. The entire variable domain, with the rest obtained from reference TRBV19 and TRBJ1-1, is as follows: DGGITQSPKYLFRKEGQNVTLSCEQNLNHDAMYWYRQDPGQGLRLIYYSQIVNDFQKGDIAEGYSVSREKKESFPLTVTSAQKNPTAFYLCASSKGQGRGTTEAFFGQGTRLTVV.

The chain uses TRBV5-5 and TRBJ1-4; the D gene is possibly TRBD1 (5 bases). The CDR3 loop spans 16 amino acids. Looked up from germline, CDR1 is SGHKS and CDR2 is YYEKEE (reference sequence). V lost 0 bases, J lost 8 bases, and 17 bases lay in between. The CDR3 bases are TGTGCCAGCAGCTTGGGGTTGGTAGGGGCAGGGGAAAAACTGTTTTTT. Its translation is CASSLGLVGAGEKLFF.

The chain carries TRBV7-3 and TRBJ2-1; D perhaps matches TRBD2 (7 bases). In germline, CDR1 is SGHTA, CDR2 FQGTGA. V was pared by 0 bases and J by 5 bases, with 8 bases between. The CDR3 is 14 amino acids. CDR3 coding DNA: TGTGCCAGCAGCTTAACGGGGGGGCACAATGAGCAGTTCTTC. It encodes CASSLTGGHNEQFF.

V gene TRBV7-6 combines with J gene TRBJ1-1; tentatively, D is TRBD1 (5 bases). The CDR3 covers 15 residues. Germline CDR1 and CDR2: SGHVS and FNYEAQ. Trimming pared 4 bases from V and 4 bases from J, leaving 16 bases between. The CDR3 here is CASSSTGGFTTEAFF. In DNA, the CDR3 is TGTGCCAGCAGCTCCACGGGGGGGTTTACCACTGAAGCTTTCTTT.

V is TRBV5-8 and J is TRBJ1-4, with TRBD1 matching 7 bases. Unmatched junction bases numbered 3, after V lost 4 bases and J lost 3 bases. The CDR3 contains 14 residues. Germline CDR1 SGHTS, CDR2 YDEGEE. In nucleotides, the CDR3 is TGTGCCAGCAGCCCGGGACAGCCTAATGAAAAACTGTTTTTT. It encodes CASSPGQPNEKLFF.

The V and J genes are TRBV2 and TRBJ2-2; 9 nucleotides align to TRBD1. This CDR3 region has 15 residues. Trimming at V came to 6 bases and at J to 1 base, leaving 3 bases not matched to a gene. Germline V gene sequence: CDR1 SNHLY, CDR2 FYNNEI. DNA for the CDR3: TGTGCCAGCAGGGCGGGACAGGGGAACACCGGGGAGCTGTTTTTT. Its translation: CASRAGQGNTGELFF.

The chain employs TRBV4-3 and TRBJ2-1; TRBD2 matches at 13 bases. Germline values: CDR1 LGHNA, CDR2 YSLEER. The V and J ends lost 4 bases and 6 bases, in that order; junction bases with no gene match: 12. CDR3 length equals 18 residues. CDR3 bases: TGCGCCAGCAGCCCTGGACTAGCGGGGGTCCGGATCGGCAATGAGCAGTTCTTC. Translating gives CASSPGLAGVRIGNEQFF.